These 25 T cell receptor beta chains were sequenced from one sample in a study of blood T cell repertoires in COVID-19. Method: immunoSEQ multiplex PCR; TCRdb's copy keeps in-frame clones and lacks some. The sample shows a few hundred thousand clones, approximately 88% of them seen only once. Sequenced sample: PBMCs or T cells enriched from blood (not recorded which). These receptors were obtained from a man aged 18 to 30 with acute COVID-19.

The J gene is TRBJ1-1, the V gene TRBV13, with TRBD1 matching 8 bases. Per the germline V gene, CDR1 is PRHDT and CDR2 is FYEKMQ (reference sequence). The V gene end was trimmed by 1 base and the J gene end by 11 bases; junction bases not matched to a gene: 6. This CDR3 spans 13 amino acids. The CDR3 DNA follows: TGTGCCAGCAGCTTAGAGGGTCAGGGGGCCGCTTTCTTT. Translating it yields CASSLEGQGAAFF.

This clone showed up just once. The chain recombines TRBV19 with TRBJ1-1; 9 nucleotides match TRBD1. CDR1 is LNHDA and CDR2 is SQIVND in the germline V gene (reference sequence). The CDR3 spans 20 residues. V shed 3 bases, J shed 0 bases, and the junction held 17 bases outside the gene matches. CDR3 bases: TGTGCCAGTAGTATTCATAAGACGACAGGGGGGCCCCGCATGAACACTGAAGCTTTCTTT. Encoded protein: CASSIHKTTGGPRMNTEAFF.

The V gene is TRBV14, the J gene TRBJ2-1; a possible D gene is TRBD1 (6 bases). Germline loops: CDR1 SGHDN, CDR2 FVKESK. The CDR3 loop spans 13 amino acids. The V end was cut by 2 bases, the J end by 9 bases, with 11 bases between. The CDR3 here is CASSQYREGEQFF. CDR3 DNA sequence: TGTGCCAGCAGCCAATACAGGGAAGGTGAGCAGTTCTTC. The entire variable domain, with the rest obtained from reference TRBV14 and TRBJ2-1, is as follows: EAGVTQFPSHSVIEKGQTVTLRCDPISGHDNLYWYRRVMGKEIKFLLHFVKESKQDESGMPNNRFLAERTGGTYSTLKVQPAELEDSGVYFCASSQYREGEQFFGPGTRLTVL.

This clone was observed a single time. The genes are TRBV7-3 and TRBJ2-2; 10 nucleotides agree with TRBD2. The CDR3 totals 18 residues. Trimming removed 8 bases from V and 5 bases from J; junction bases left unmatched: 17. CDR1 is SGHTA and CDR2 is FQGTGA in the germline V gene. The CDR3 loop reads CASAPSGASGSSTGELFF. The CDR3 bases are TGTGCCAGCGCTCCCTCAGGGGCTAGCGGGAGTTCGACCGGGGAGCTGTTTTTT.

The V gene is TRBV19, the J gene TRBJ1-5; TRBD1 is a possible D gene (5 bases). Trimming took off 3 bases at V and 4 bases at J, with 16 bases between the two ends. CDR1 is LNHDA and CDR2 is SQIVND in the germline V gene (reference sequence). This CDR3 region has 16 residues. The CDR3: CASSIWQGGKNQPQHF. CDR3 DNA sequence: TGTGCCAGTAGTATTTGGCAGGGCGGAAAAAATCAGCCCCAGCATTTT.

This clone has more than one count but fewer than ten. The chain's CDR3 is CASAQNEQFF. In DNA form, the CDR3 reads TGTGCTAGTGCACAAAATGAGCAGTTCTTC. V and J are TRBV12-5 and TRBJ2-1; D gene uncertain. The length of the CDR3 is 10 residues. V lost 7 bases to trimming and J lost 7 bases, with 5 bases between them. Germline CDR1 LGHNT, CDR2 FRNRAP.

The J gene is TRBJ1-5, the V gene TRBV6-5, with D maybe TRBD1 (5 bases). CDR3 size: 12 residues. Trimming shortened V by 5 bases and J by 6 bases, and 8 bases separated the two germline ends. The V gene's germline CDR1 is MNHEY and CDR2 SVGAGI. CDR3 residues: CASSTQGQPQHF. The CDR3 DNA is TGTGCCAGCAGTACGCAGGGTCAGCCCCAGCATTTT.

Comment on this clone: A junction boundary mismatches the germline segment, possibly from a read error. The J gene is TRBJ1-1, the V gene TRBV7-7; the D gene is possibly TRBD1 (5 bases). The germline V gene encodes CDR1 SSHAT and CDR2 FNYEAQ (reference sequence). This CDR3 comprises 15 residues. CDR3 protein: CASSPIGGGDTEAFF. The CDR3 nucleotides are TGTGCTAGCAGCCCCATCGGCGGGGGTGACACTGAAGCTTTCTTT.

The chain is built from TRBV5-6 and TRBJ2-1, with D possibly matching TRBD1 (5 bases). This CDR3 contains 16 residues. Germline-derived CDR1 and CDR2 are SGHDT and YYEEEE. Trimming stripped 4 bases from V and 3 bases from J, with 17 bases between. The CDR3 loop reads CASSLPLLGDYNEQFF. The CDR3 region has the DNA TGTGCCAGCAGCCTGCCCTTGCTAGGGGACTACAATGAGCAGTTCTTC. The whole variable domain, filled in from reference TRBV5-6 and TRBJ2-1, reads DAGVTQSPTHLIKTRGQQVTLRCSPKSGHDTVSWYQQALGQGPQFIFQYYEEEERQRGNFPDRFSGHQFPNYSSELNVNALLLGDSALYLCASSLPLLGDYNEQFFGPGTRLTVL.

This clone was picked up a small number of times. The CDR3, as DNA: TGTGCCAGCAGTCCTTTACAGGGGCAAGCTTTCTTT. Protein product: CASSPLQGQAFF. This rearrangement joins TRBV6-5 to TRBJ1-1; 7 nucleotides line up with TRBD1. CDR3 length: 12 residues. Germline V gene sequence: CDR1 MNHEY, CDR2 SVGAGI. V gave up 5 bases and J gave up 9 bases; unmatched junction bases: 6.

Note on this clone: The conserved final phenylalanine or tryptophan is absent from the CDR3, which likely points to a read error. The DNA is omitted, as the CDR3 cannot be located on it reliably, and the CDR3 follows TCRdb's listing. This chain connects TRBV5-3 to TRBJ1-3; TRBD1, as called in the table, went unchecked against the DNA. TRBV5-3 is an ORF, and what it does is uncertain. The CDR3 adds up to 11 amino acids, both ends counted. CDR3 protein: CARRDRKSPNS.

The chain employs TRBV7-4 and TRBJ2-3; 7 bases align to TRBD2. Germline assignment: CDR1 SGHVT and CDR2 SQSDAQ. The CDR3 totals 16 residues. J was trimmed by 6 bases and V by 3 bases; bases with no gene match: 12. The CDR3 DNA sequence: TGTGCCAGCAGCTTCCTAGCGGAGACCCGGCAGGATACGCAGTATTTT. Its protein is CASSFLAETRQDTQYF.

The CDR3: CASSPDSLSSALHF. CDR3 nucleotide sequence: TGCGCCAGCAGCCCGGACAGTCTAAGTTCGGCCCTCCACTTT. This rearrangement joins TRBV5-1 to TRBJ1-6; tentative D call: TRBD1 (6 bases). CDR3 length equals 14 residues. V was pared by 4 bases and J by 14 bases, with 19 bases between. From germline, CDR1 is SGHRS and CDR2 YFSETQ. Based on the CDR3 plus reference TRBV5-1 and TRBJ1-6, the full variable domain is KAGVTQTPRYLIKTRGQQVTLSCSPISGHRSVSWYQQTPGQGLQFLFEYFSETQRNKGNFPGRFSGRQFSNSRSEMNVSTLELGDSALYLCASSPDSLSSALHFGNGTRLTVT.

V is TRBV7-3 and J is TRBJ2-7; 9 nucleotides align to TRBD1. The CDR3 has 13 residues. Trimming cost V 5 bases and J 5 bases; bases outside gene matches: 4. Looked up from germline, CDR1 is SGHTA and CDR2 is FQGTGA. CDR3 sequence: CASSQDRGHEQYF. In nucleotides, the CDR3 is TGTGCCAGCAGCCAGGACAGGGGCCACGAGCAGTACTTC.

This rearrangement joins TRBV7-2 to TRBJ1-1; TRBD1 agrees at 7 bases. The CDR3 runs to 17 residues. V lost 4 bases to trimming and J lost 0 bases; unmatched junction nucleotides: 11. Germline V gives CDR1 SGHTA, CDR2 FQGNSA. CDR3 amino acids: CASSSKGQNLLNTEAFF. For the CDR3, the DNA is TGTGCCAGCAGCTCAAAGGGACAGAACCTTTTGAACACTGAAGCTTTCTTT.

The sample holds a few counts of this clone. The rearrangement uses TRBV19 and TRBJ1-1; 11 bases fit TRBD1. The CDR3 length is 15 residues. Germline CDR1 and CDR2: LNHDA and SQIVND (reference sequence). J lost 2 bases, V lost 6 bases, and 5 bases had no gene match. CDR3 in amino acids: CASRGQGGINTEAFF. CDR3 DNA sequence: TGTGCCAGTAGGGGACAGGGGGGGATCAACACTGAAGCTTTCTTT.

This chain connects TRBV9 to TRBJ2-3; 9 bases fit TRBD2. V shed 3 bases, J shed 5 bases, and the junction held 10 bases outside the gene matches. The CDR3 contains 16 residues. Germline V gene data show CDR1 as SGDLS and CDR2 as YYNGEE. The DNA for the CDR3 is TGTGCCAGCAGCGGGCTAGCGGGGAGTACGATAGATACGCAGTATTTT. This sequence encodes CASSGLAGSTIDTQYF. Looking up the rest from reference TRBV9 and TRBJ2-3 gives the full variable domain: DSGVTQTPKHLITATGQRVTLRCSPRSGDLSVYWYQQSLDQGLQFLIQYYNGEERAKGNILERFSAQQFPDLHSELNLSSLELGDSALYFCASSGLAGSTIDTQYFGPGTRLTVL.

The chain employs TRBV2 and TRBJ1-2, with TRBD1 as a possible D gene (5 bases). Per the germline V gene, CDR1 is SNHLY and CDR2 is FYNNEI. V was clipped by 5 bases and J by 8 bases, with 15 bases between them. There are 13 residues in the CDR3. CDR3 in amino acids: CASSSDTAQGYTF. The CDR3 DNA reads TGTGCCAGCAGTTCGGACACCGCCCAAGGCTACACCTTC. Drawing the rest from reference TRBV2 and TRBJ1-2, the complete variable domain is EPEVTQTPSHQVTQMGQEVILRCVPISNHLYFYWYRQILGQKVEFLVSFYNNEISEKSEIFDDQFSVERPDGSNFTLKIRSTKLEDSAMYFCASSSDTAQGYTFGSGTRLTVV.

The chain is built from TRBV3-1 (or the pseudogene TRBV3-2) and TRBJ1-1; 8 bases agree with TRBD1. The CDR3 has 13 residues. With V trimmed by 7 bases and J by 4 bases, 5 bases remained unmatched. Germline CDR1 and CDR2: LGHDT and YNNKEL (reference sequence). CDR3 loop: CASTPGGGTEAFF. CDR3 nucleotide sequence: TGTGCCAGCACCCCAGGGGGCGGCACTGAAGCTTTCTTT.

The chain joins TRBV24-1 to TRBJ2-2, with a possible D match to TRBD2 (6 bases). CDR1 and CDR2 from the germline V gene are KGHDR and SFDVKD. The CDR3 length is 13 residues. The V end lost 10 bases, the J end lost 1 base, and 9 bases lay between the germline ends. CDR3 protein: CATQAGNTGELFF. Here the CDR3 DNA reads TGTGCCACTCAAGCGGGGAACACCGGGGAGCTGTTTTTT.

This clone was counted a single time. The CDR3 reads CASSHSGGAFF. The CDR3 DNA is TGCGCCAGCAGTCATTCAGGTGGAGCTTTCTTT. The chain recombines TRBV23-1 with TRBJ1-1; no clear D. TRBV23-1 is treated as an ORF (open reading frame) with a function not yet certain. V lost 3 bases and J lost 10, with 9 bases in between. CDR3 length: 11 amino acids.

This chain joins TRBV30 and TRBJ1-2; possible D gene TRBD1, 5 bases. Germline CDR1 reads GTSNPN; CDR2 reads SVGIG (reference sequence). The CDR3 is made up of 13 amino acids. The V end lost 3 bases, the J end lost 9 bases, and 17 bases lay between the germline ends. The CDR3 bases are TGTGCCTGGAGCGGGGGAGTCGGAGCCAGCTACACCTTC. Translated, it gives CAWSGGVGASYTF.

This clone was seen a handful of times. The chain carries TRBV2 and TRBJ1-6; TRBD1 is a possible D gene (6 bases). CDR1 SNHLY and CDR2 FYNNEI come from the germline V gene. Trimming shortened V by 5 bases and J by 4 bases, and 12 bases separated the two germline ends. This CDR3 contains 15 residues. The CDR3 here is CASSRQADYNSPLHF. CDR3 coding DNA: TGTGCCAGCAGTCGACAGGCAGATTATAATTCACCCCTCCACTTT.

The V and J genes are TRBV10-3 and TRBJ2-1; TRBD2 matches 9 bases. V shed 3 bases, J shed 1 base, and the junction held 10 bases outside the gene matches. CDR3 length equals 18 residues. Germline V lookup: CDR1 ENHRY, CDR2 SYGVKD. The CDR3 DNA reads TGTGCCATCAGTGACCTCGTTAGCGGGAGACAGTCCTACAATGAGCAGTTCTTC. This codes for CAISDLVSGRQSYNEQFF.

The chain combines TRBV4-2 with TRBJ2-1; 8 bases are shared with TRBD2. Looked up from germline, CDR1 is LGHNA and CDR2 is YNFKEQ. V shed 4 bases, J shed 7 bases, and the junction held 15 bases outside the gene matches. The CDR3 runs 17 residues. The CDR3 spells CASSPFDGRARGNEQFF. The CDR3 nucleotides are TGTGCCAGCAGCCCTTTTGACGGGAGGGCCAGAGGGAATGAGCAGTTCTTC.